This TCR beta chain appears in the sequencing data of a study of OX40 agonist ivuxolimab in advanced cancers. Study in general: Dose-escalation patients had hepatocellular carcinoma, melanoma, renal cell or head and neck cancer.

V was trimmed by 4 bases and J by 6 bases, leaving 15 bases between them. Germline V CDR1 and CDR2: SGHRS, YFSETQ. CDR3 size: 14 residues. TCRdb keeps only in-frame clones here, not all; method: immunoSEQ multiplex PCR. The top ten clones hold around 0.38% of a sample with tens of thousands of clones, over 75% of them seen once. This clonotype was obtained from an adult with an advanced solid tumor such as melanoma, head and neck, liver or kidney cancer. Material: CD4+ or CD8+ T cells sorted from blood, obtained in a trial of the OX40 agonist ivuxolimab. The chain uses TRBV5-1 and TRBJ2-3; D possibly uses TRBD1 or TRBD2 (5 bases each). The CDR3 sequence: CASSVGTLGDTQYF. For the CDR3, the DNA is TGCGCCAGCAGCGTCGGGACGCTGGGCGATACGCAGTATTTT.